This TCR beta chain was sequenced for a study of immune evolution from preneoplasia to lung adenocarcinoma. Clones were read by immunoSEQ multiplex PCR, and TCRdb kept only the in-frame ones, dropping some. The sample contains under 9,000 clones, roughly three quarters of which appear only once. The trim removed 5 bases at V and 6 bases at J, leaving 9 bases unmatched. This CDR3 has 17 residues. Germline V gene lookup returns CDR1 SGHTA and CDR2 FQGNSA. Two lung cancer pathologists independently confirmed each histologic diagnosis. Material for sequencing was FFPE minimally invasive lung adenocarcinoma tissue. The TCR comes from a person aged 70 to 79 with lung adenocarcinoma. The rearrangement uses TRBV7-2 and TRBJ2-1; 14 bases are shared with TRBD2. The CDR3, as DNA: TGTGCCAGCAGCCCTGGTCAGGGACTAGCGGGAGCCAATGAGCAGTTCTTC. Translation gives CASSPGQGLAGANEQFF.